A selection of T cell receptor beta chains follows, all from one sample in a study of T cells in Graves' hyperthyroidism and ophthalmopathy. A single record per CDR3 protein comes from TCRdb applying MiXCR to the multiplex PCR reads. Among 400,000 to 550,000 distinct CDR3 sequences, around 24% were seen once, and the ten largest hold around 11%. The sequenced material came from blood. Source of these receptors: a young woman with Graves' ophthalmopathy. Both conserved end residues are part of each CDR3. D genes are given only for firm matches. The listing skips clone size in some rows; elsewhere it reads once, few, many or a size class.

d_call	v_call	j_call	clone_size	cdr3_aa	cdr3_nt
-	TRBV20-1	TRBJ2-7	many	CSASVLSIRGVEQYF	TGCAGTGCTAGTGTCCTCTCAATCAGGGGGGTCGAGCAGTACTTC
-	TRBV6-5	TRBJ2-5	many	CASSFQERETQYF	TGTGCCAGCAGTTTCCAGGAGCGGGAGACCCAGTACTTC
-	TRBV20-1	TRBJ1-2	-	CSARGTTNYGYTF	TGCAGTGCGAGAGGGACTACAAACTATGGCTACACCTTC
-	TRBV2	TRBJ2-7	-	CASSPGRGDYEQYF	TGTGCCAGCAGCCCGGGACGAGGTGACTACGAGCAGTACTTC
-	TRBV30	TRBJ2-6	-	CAWVGGGRSGANVLTF	TGTGCCTGGGTTGGGGGGGGCCGCTCTGGGGCCAACGTCCTGACTTTC
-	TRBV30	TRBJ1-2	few	CASPGTNYGYTF	TGTGCCTCTCCAGGGACTAACTATGGCTACACCTTC
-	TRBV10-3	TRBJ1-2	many	CAIMAGKGYGYTF	TGTGCCATCATGGCGGGGAAAGGCTATGGCTACACCTTC
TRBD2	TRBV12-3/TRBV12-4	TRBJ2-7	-	CASSPLGGGPHEQYF	TGTGCCAGCAGTCCCCTCGGGGGAGGGCCGCACGAGCAGTACTTC
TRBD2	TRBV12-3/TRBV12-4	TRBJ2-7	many	CASSFQLAGVSYEQYF	TGTGCCAGCAGTTTCCAGCTAGCGGGGGTCTCCTACGAGCAGTACTTC
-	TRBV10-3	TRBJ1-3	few	CAISLTGEGSGNTIYF	TGTGCCATCAGTCTCACGGGGGAAGGATCTGGAAACACCATATATTTT
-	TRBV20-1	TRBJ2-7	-	CSAGHDSPLRVSDQYF	TGCAGTGCTGGGCATGACAGCCCTCTCCGGGTCTCCGATCAGTACTTC
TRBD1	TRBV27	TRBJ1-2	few	CASIHPRDRLNYGYTF	TGTGCCAGCATCCACCCCCGGGACAGATTAAACTATGGCTACACCTTC
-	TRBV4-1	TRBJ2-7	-	CASSQVGDSYEQYF	TGCGCCAGCAGCCAAGTCGGAGACTCCTACGAGCAGTACTTC
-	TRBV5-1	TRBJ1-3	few	CASAPGVSGNTIYF	TGCGCCAGCGCACCCGGGGTCTCTGGAAACACCATATATTTT
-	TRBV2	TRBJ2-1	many	CASGKNEQFF	TGTGCCAGCGGGAAGAATGAGCAGTTCTTC